This T cell receptor beta chain was sequenced in a study of blood T cell repertoires in COVID-19. The overall study: Acute-phase and convalescent COVID-19 samples originated in the United States, Italy and Spain.

Libraries were prepared by immunoSEQ multiplex PCR; TCRdb keeps only in-frame clonotypes and omits some of them. The sample shows about 250,000 clones, approximately 90% of them seen only once. The CDR3 runs 15 residues. Germline V gene data show CDR1 as MDHEN and CDR2 as SYDVKM. V lost 6 bases to trimming and J lost 8 bases; unmatched junction nucleotides: 13. The sequencing input was PBMCs or T cells enriched from blood (not recorded which). This receptor was identified in a man between 18 and 29 years old who had recovered from COVID-19. V and J are TRBV28 and TRBJ1-2; 9 nucleotides agree with TRBD1. The chain's CDR3 is CASSTGGGLIRGYTF. DNA of the CDR3: TGTGCCAGCAGCACAGGGGGCGGATTAATACGGGGCTACACCTTC.